This T cell receptor beta chain was found in a study of T cells in Graves' hyperthyroidism and ophthalmopathy. Findings and limits, study-wide: With a median lead of 6.5 months before onset, the model predicted ophthalmopathy.

V was clipped by 5 bases and J by 5 bases, with 11 bases between them. Germline-derived CDR1 and CDR2 are LNHDA and SQIVND (reference sequence). This CDR3 region has 13 residues. Concerning this clonotype itself: The antigen remains unidentified. A much more abundant neighbour one base away suggests this may be a read error.

Researchers amplified the TCR beta CDR3 regions from RNA transcripts. Initially, a first-round RT-PCR of the TCR CDR3 employed the HTBI primer set. TCRdb reanalysed the multiplex PCR reads using MiXCR and keeps one entry per CDR3 protein. The sample records 450,000 to 700,000 distinct CDR3 sequences, 46% being singletons. The origin of this receptor is a young woman with Graves' hyperthyroidism. Material: peripheral blood or thyroid tissue (not recorded which). The chain has TRBV19 and TRBJ2-3, with D possibly being TRBD2 (6 bases). CDR3 sequence (DNA): TGTGCCAGTAGTGTGACGGGGGAAGATACGCAGTATTTT. It codes for CASSVTGEDTQYF. Filled out from reference TRBV19 and TRBJ2-3, the complete variable domain reads DGGITQSPKYLFRKEGQNVTLSCEQNLNHDAMYWYRQDPGQGLRLIYYSQIVNDFQKGDIAEGYSVSREKKESFPLTVTSAQKNPTAFYLCASSVTGEDTQYFGPGTRLTVL.